This entry lists 32 T cell receptor beta chains sequenced from one sample in a study of Ad26.COV2.S vaccination and SARS-CoV-2 variants. Treatment defined: some 20 received Ad26.COV2.S at low or high dose, single or two shots; a few received placebo; per-sample allocation not given. Specimen acquisition occurred on day 63 following the initial vaccine or placebo injection. Using immunoSEQ multiplex PCR, the repertoire was profiled, and TCRdb retains in-frame clones only, with some absent. The repertoire consists of around 320,000 clones, with around 84% occurring once and the leading ten covering under 2%. The specimen was peripheral blood, collected in a trial of Ad26.COV2.S vaccine versus placebo. These receptors were obtained from a person between 18 and 60 years old who received the Ad26.COV2.S COVID-19 vaccine or a placebo.

V and J are TRBV7-8 and TRBJ1-5; D might be TRBD1 (5 bases). Trimming took off 2 bases at V and 7 bases at J, with 12 bases between the two ends. This CDR3 region has 14 residues. CDR1 and CDR2 (germline): SGHVS, FQNEAQ. DNA of the CDR3: TGTGCCAGCAGCTTATGGGGGTTGCACCAGCCCCAGCATTTT. Translation gives CASSLWGLHQPQHF.

The genes are TRBV6-2 or TRBV6-3 and TRBJ2-7; possibly TRBD1 or TRBD2 for D (5 bases each). In germline, CDR1 is MNHEY, CDR2 SVGEGT. V dropped 6 bases and J dropped 0 bases, with 15 bases sitting between them. This CDR3 has 15 amino acids. The CDR3 coding sequence is TGTGCCAGCAGCAAAATACTTGGGGGCTCCTACGAGCAGTACTTC. Its translation is CASSKILGGSYEQYF.

This clone was counted a single time. The V gene is TRBV7-2, the J gene TRBJ2-3, with TRBD1 identical over 9 bases. Germline V lookup: CDR1 SGHTA, CDR2 FQGNSA. The V gene end was trimmed by 2 bases and the J gene end by 3 bases; junction bases not matched to a gene: 3. The CDR3 contains 15 residues. The CDR3 nucleotides are TGTGCCAGCAGCTTAACAGGGGGCTCTACAGATACGCAGTATTTT. Its protein is CASSLTGGSTDTQYF.

This sequence joins TRBV19 and TRBJ1-2; 9 bases match TRBD1. Germline lookup yields CDR1 LNHDA and CDR2 SQIVND (reference sequence). This CDR3 contains 15 residues. The junction had 8 bases not matched to a gene; V was cut back by 6 bases and J by 3 bases. The CDR3 here is CASSPTGGDDYGYTF. CDR3 DNA: TGTGCCAGTAGCCCTACAGGGGGCGACGACTATGGCTACACCTTC.

The chain has TRBV19 and TRBJ1-1, with D perhaps matching TRBD1 (5 bases). This CDR3 has 16 residues. CDR1 LNHDA and CDR2 SQIVND come from the germline V gene (reference sequence). Between the trimmed V and J ends, which lost 3 bases and 0 bases, there was a span of 14 bases. CDR3 nucleotide sequence: TGTGCCAGTAGTATTATTGTGGGGGGACTGAACACTGAAGCTTTCTTT. Amino acid sequence: CASSIIVGGLNTEAFF.

The chain links TRBV3-1 (or the pseudogene TRBV3-2) to TRBJ1-1; TRBD1 is a possible D gene (6 bases). V was pared by 4 bases and J by 10 bases, with 13 bases between. CDR1 and CDR2 from the germline V gene are LGHDT and YNNKEL (reference sequence). The CDR3 has 12 amino acids. CDR3 sequence: CASSRGLDVAFF. In DNA form, the CDR3 reads TGTGCCAGCAGCCGGGGGCTTGACGTAGCTTTCTTT.

This chain uses TRBV2 with TRBJ1-5; D remains ambiguous. The V and J ends lost 3 bases and 7 bases respectively, with 13 bases between them. This CDR3 is built from 14 residues. Germline V gene data show CDR1 as SNHLY and CDR2 as FYNNEI. The CDR3 sequence: CASSERAVAQPQHF. For the CDR3, the DNA is TGTGCCAGCAGTGAGAGGGCAGTCGCACAGCCCCAGCATTTT.

The chain links TRBV19 to TRBJ1-1; unclear D gene. V lost 9 bases, J lost 7 bases, and 18 bases lay in between. The CDR3 loop spans 13 amino acids. Germline V gene data show CDR1 as LNHDA and CDR2 as SQIVND (reference sequence). The CDR3 sequence: CASSMGGYGEAFF. Here the CDR3 DNA reads TGTGCCAGCTCAATGGGCGGTTATGGTGAAGCTTTCTTT.

The rearrangement uses TRBV10-2 and TRBJ2-7; 10 bases line up with TRBD2. The CDR3 spans 16 residues. CDR1 is WSHSY and CDR2 is SAAADI in the germline V gene. The V segment lost 7 bases and the J segment 0 bases; nucleotides outside the gene matches: 9. CDR3 in DNA: TGCGCCAGCACCCAGTTCGAGCGGGGGGGCTCCTACGAGCAGTACTTC. Translated, it gives CASTQFERGGSYEQYF.

This chain joins TRBV18 and TRBJ2-7; maybe TRBD2 (6 bases). Per germline, CDR1 KGHSH and CDR2 LQKENI. The length of the CDR3 is 14 residues. Trimming stripped 6 bases from V and 3 bases from J, with 15 bases between. CDR3 nucleotide sequence: TGTGCCAGCTCCCCCCCGGGACTGCACTACGAGCAGTACTTC. It codes for CASSPPGLHYEQYF. Combining the CDR3 with reference TRBV18 and TRBJ2-7 gives the whole variable domain NAGVMQNPRHLVRRRGQEARLRCSPMKGHSHVYWYRQLPEEGLKFMVYLQKENIIDESGMPKERFSAEFPKEGPSILRIQQVVRGDSAAYFCASSPPGLHYEQYFGPGTRLTVT.

The V call is TRBV20-1, the J call TRBJ1-1; D may be TRBD1 (5 bases). V gave up 6 bases and J gave up 12 bases, with 17 bases separating them. The CDR3 has 11 amino acids. Germline V gene lookup returns CDR1 DFQATT and CDR2 SNEGSKA (reference sequence). In nucleotides, the CDR3 is TGCAGTGCCAAGGGGTGGAAAGGAACTTTCTTT. Its translation: CSAKGWKGTFF.

This clone was recorded a few times. The rearrangement uses TRBV7-8 and TRBJ2-2; TRBD2 matches 8 bases. Trimming removed 3 bases from V and 5 bases from J; junction bases left unmatched: 5. The length of the CDR3 is 15 residues. CDR1 SGHVS and CDR2 FQNEAQ come from the germline V gene. The CDR3: CASSFSGTRTGELFF. CDR3 nucleotide sequence: TGTGCCAGCAGCTTCTCCGGGACTAGAACCGGGGAGCTGTTTTTT.

This clone was observed a few times. The chain recombines TRBV6-1 with TRBJ2-4; tentative D call: TRBD1 (6 bases). In germline, CDR1 is MNHNS, CDR2 SASEGT. The CDR3 runs 14 residues. V lost 3 bases, J lost 4 bases, and 10 bases lay in between. CDR3 in amino acids: CASSEPRGKNIQYF. In DNA form, the CDR3 reads TGTGCCAGCAGTGAGCCCAGGGGAAAAAACATTCAGTACTTC.

This chain uses TRBV5-1 with TRBJ1-3; tentatively, D is TRBD1 (5 bases). There are 15 residues in the CDR3. Germline V gives CDR1 SGHRS, CDR2 YFSETQ. The V end was cut by 4 bases, the J end by 0 bases, with 11 bases between. CDR3 sequence (DNA): TGCGCCAGCAGCCCGGGACTGCGCTCTGGAAACACCATATATTTT. As protein: CASSPGLRSGNTIYF. The whole variable domain, remainder taken from reference TRBV5-1 and TRBJ1-3, is KAGVTQTPRYLIKTRGQQVTLSCSPISGHRSVSWYQQTPGQGLQFLFEYFSETQRNKGNFPGRFSGRQFSNSRSEMNVSTLELGDSALYLCASSPGLRSGNTIYFGEGSWLTVV.

V and J are TRBV6-2 or TRBV6-3 and TRBJ1-2; 9 bases are a match to TRBD1. With V trimmed by 6 bases and J by 3 bases, 11 bases remained unmatched. The CDR3 covers 16 residues. Germline V CDR1 and CDR2: MNHEY, SVGEGT. DNA for the CDR3: TGTGCCAGCAGCCCTCAGGGACAGGGTTTGTACTATGGCTACACCTTC. This sequence encodes CASSPQGQGLYYGYTF.

The chain joins TRBV6-5 to TRBJ2-5; D perhaps matches TRBD2 (6 bases). The V and J ends lost 6 bases and 2 bases respectively, with 13 bases between them. CDR3 size: 14 residues. Germline V gene lookup returns CDR1 MNHEY and CDR2 SVGAGI. The CDR3 reads CASRKGGLQETQYF. Here the CDR3 DNA reads TGTGCCAGCAGGAAGGGAGGTTTACAAGAGACCCAGTACTTC.

This chain connects TRBV4-1 to TRBJ2-1, with TRBD2 identical over 10 bases. V trimming: 1 base; J trimming: 3 bases; junction bases outside the gene matches: 6. Germline loops: CDR1 MGHRA, CDR2 YSYEKL. CDR3 length: 17 residues. Here the CDR3 reads CASSQGLLAGSYNEQFF. DNA for the CDR3: TGCGCCAGCAGCCAAGGGTTACTAGCGGGGAGCTACAATGAGCAGTTCTTC.

The rearrangement joins TRBV18 to TRBJ1-1; D is ambiguous. The CDR3 is 13 residues long. V gave up 6 bases and J gave up 6 bases, with 14 bases separating them. Germline V gives CDR1 KGHSH, CDR2 LQKENI. As DNA, the CDR3 is TGTGCCAGCTCCATGGCGATTGAAGCTGAAGCTTTCTTT. It yields the protein CASSMAIEAEAFF.

The chain employs TRBV6-6 and TRBJ2-1; 9 positions match TRBD2. Germline V lookup: CDR1 MNHNY, CDR2 SVGAGI (reference sequence). This CDR3 has 15 amino acids. The trim removed 6 bases at V and 4 bases at J, leaving 7 bases unmatched. CDR3 sequence reads: CASSSRLAVYNEQFF. The CDR3 DNA is TGTGCCAGCAGCTCCAGACTAGCGGTTTACAATGAGCAGTTCTTC.

This clone was detected once. J is TRBJ2-5 and V is TRBV9, with D possibly matching TRBD1 (6 bases). Deletions cut 4 bases from V and 5 bases from J, with 15 bases between. This CDR3 region has 14 residues. Germline V gene data show CDR1 as SGDLS and CDR2 as YYNGEE. The CDR3 loop is CASSIDPQGETQYF. CDR3 nucleotides: TGTGCCAGCAGCATTGACCCCCAGGGGGAGACCCAGTACTTC.

V and J are TRBV5-4 and TRBJ1-2, with TRBD1 matching over 7 bases. Losses at the gene ends were 2 bases for V and 2 bases for J; bases not matched to a gene: 9. Germline V gene lookup returns CDR1 SGHNT and CDR2 YYREEE (reference sequence). This CDR3 is built from 16 residues. This chain's CDR3 is CASSFWVQGPNYGYTF. CDR3 DNA sequence: TGTGCCAGCAGCTTCTGGGTACAGGGGCCCAACTATGGCTACACCTTC.

V usage is TRBV4-1 and J usage is TRBJ2-7; a weak D match, TRBD1 (6 bases). This CDR3 is built from 16 residues. V lost 2 bases to trimming and J lost 0 bases, with 14 bases between them. Germline CDR1 is MGHRA and CDR2 is YSYEKL. CDR3 loop: CASSQPRGKGSYEQYF. The DNA of the CDR3 is TGCGCCAGCAGCCAACCCAGGGGAAAAGGCTCCTACGAGCAGTACTTC.

The chain has TRBV4-1 and TRBJ1-4; D is ambiguous. The CDR3 is 16 residues long. The V gene lost 3 bases and the J gene lost 2 bases, with 13 bases spanning the gap. From germline, CDR1 is MGHRA and CDR2 YSYEKL. The CDR3 here is CASSHGRILTNEKLFF. Written as DNA, the CDR3 is TGCGCCAGCAGCCACGGACGGATTCTGACTAATGAAAAACTGTTTTTT.

V is TRBV5-1 and J is TRBJ1-6; TRBD1 might be the D (6 bases). The CDR3 runs to 15 residues. Germline values: CDR1 SGHRS, CDR2 YFSETQ. The V end lost 4 bases, the J end lost 9 bases, and 17 bases lay between the germline ends. The CDR3 protein is CASSRQQGEGSPLHF. The CDR3 DNA reads TGCGCCAGCAGCAGACAACAGGGAGAGGGTTCACCCCTCCACTTT.

The chain carries TRBV12-3 or TRBV12-4 and TRBJ2-5; D gene ambiguous. V lost 5 bases to trimming and J lost 4 bases, with 11 bases between them. CDR3 length: 13 amino acids. The CDR3 DNA reads as TGTGCCAGCAGTGGAACCACCCCAGAGACCCAGTACTTC. Translation gives CASSGTTPETQYF.

The genes are TRBV28 and TRBJ1-5; no firm D call. This CDR3 has 14 residues. The germline CDR1 and CDR2 sequences are MDHEN and SYDVKM. The V and J ends lost 7 bases and 0 bases respectively, with 10 bases between them. The chain's CDR3 is CASKVVHSNQPQHF. The CDR3 region has the DNA TGTGCCAGCAAGGTGGTACATAGCAATCAGCCCCAGCATTTT.

The chain has TRBV23-1 and TRBJ1-4; tentatively, D is TRBD1 (6 bases). TRBV23-1 belongs to the ORF category, with a function that is uncertain. V was trimmed by 6 bases and J by 4 bases, leaving 18 bases between them. The CDR3 sequence is 16 residues long. CDR3 nucleotide sequence: TGCGCCAGCAGGCAACCGGAGGGGGAGGGTAATGAAAAACTGTTTTTT. It codes for CASRQPEGEGNEKLFF.

The chain employs TRBV5-1 and TRBJ1-2; D unclear. Germline V CDR1 and CDR2: SGHRS, YFSETQ. The CDR3 covers 15 residues. Trimming stripped 2 bases from V and 3 bases from J, with 14 bases between. CDR3 nucleotide sequence: TGCGCCAGCAGCTTCAGATTGGATTCGGACTATGGCTACACCTTC. Protein: CASSFRLDSDYGYTF. The whole variable domain, filled in from reference TRBV5-1 and TRBJ1-2, reads KAGVTQTPRYLIKTRGQQVTLSCSPISGHRSVSWYQQTPGQGLQFLFEYFSETQRNKGNFPGRFSGRQFSNSRSEMNVSTLELGDSALYLCASSFRLDSDYGYTFGSGTRLTVV.

V is TRBV7-6 and J is TRBJ1-1; no reliable D call. Trimming stripped 0 bases from V and 7 bases from J, with 21 bases between. The CDR3 consists of 17 residues. The germline CDR1 and CDR2 sequences are SGHVS and FNYEAQ. This chain's CDR3 is CASSLAWLQNGRIEAFF. The CDR3 bases are TGTGCCAGCAGCTTAGCGTGGTTGCAGAACGGCCGGATTGAAGCTTTCTTT.

This chain connects TRBV4-1 to TRBJ1-6; maybe TRBD1 (6 bases). Looked up from germline, CDR1 is MGHRA and CDR2 is YSYEKL. The CDR3 sequence is 13 residues long. V was shortened by 2 bases and J by 11 bases, with 10 bases between the two germline ends. The CDR3 loop reads CASSQPQGTPLHF. The CDR3 nucleotides read TGCGCCAGCAGCCAACCCCAGGGGACACCCCTCCACTTT.

The CDR3 region has the DNA TGTGCCAGCAGTTACGGGGGAGGTAGGCAGCCCCAGCATTTT. Translated: CASSYGGGRQPQHF. The V call is TRBV6-2 or TRBV6-3, the J call TRBJ1-5; D may be TRBD1 (5 bases). The CDR3 totals 14 residues. Trimming removed 2 bases from V and 7 bases from J, with 12 bases in between. Germline V gene sequence: CDR1 MNHEY, CDR2 SVGEGT.

This clone was counted a few times. Other DNA sequences of this sample code for an identical CDR3. J is TRBJ1-2 and V is TRBV2, with D unresolved. Germline assignment: CDR1 SNHLY and CDR2 FYNNEI. The CDR3 runs 13 residues. Trimming pared 1 base from V and 4 bases from J, leaving 7 bases between. Here the CDR3 reads CASSEEGSYGYTF. The CDR3 DNA reads as TGTGCCAGCAGTGAAGAGGGATCCTATGGCTACACCTTC.